These 25 T cell receptor beta chains share one sample of origin, sequenced in a study of beta chain features in type 1 diabetes. All of the isolated RNA was reverse transcribed, so expressed TCRB transcripts were sequenced. Sequencing used immunoSEQ multiplex PCR; TCRdb keeps in-frame clones, though not all of them. The sample contains under 350,000 clones, about 13% of which appear only once. Overall study results and limits: When Type 1 diabetes patients were examined, their TCRB CDR3s proved moderately but significantly shorter in all four CD4+ subsets.

No antigen has been assigned to these receptors. The specimen sequenced was naive CD4+ T cells from blood. The receptors shown here come from a man aged 25-45 years with type 1 diabetes.

This clone was counted a few times. This sequence joins TRBV4-3 and TRBJ2-5; 9 bases match TRBD1. The CDR3 has 15 residues. Germline V gene lookup returns CDR1 LGHNA and CDR2 YSLEER. The V gene end was trimmed by 0 bases and the J gene end by 5 bases; junction bases not matched to a gene: 4. This chain's CDR3 is CASSQDHRGRETQYF. The CDR3 DNA is TGCGCCAGCAGCCAAGATCACAGGGGGCGGGAGACCCAGTACTTC.

This chain connects TRBV15 to TRBJ2-1, with TRBD1 identical over 11 bases. Germline CDR1 LNHNV, CDR2 YYDKDF (reference sequence). Trimming at V came to 11 bases and at J to 5 bases, leaving 5 bases not matched to a gene. CDR3 length: 13 residues. The CDR3 spells CASGQGVNNEQFF. The CDR3 region has the DNA TGTGCCTCGGGACAGGGGGTTAACAATGAGCAGTTCTTC.

The chain carries TRBV6-5 and TRBJ2-7, with 10 nucleotides matching TRBD2. Germline CDR1 is MNHEY and CDR2 is SVGAGI. The ends lost 0 bases at V and 5 bases at J; junction bases unmatched: 4. The CDR3 extends over 15 amino acids. CDR3 nucleotide sequence: TGTGCCAGCAGTTACTCGACAGCGGGAGGGAACGAGCAGTACTTC. This encodes CASSYSTAGGNEQYF.

This clone came up a few times. V usage is TRBV7-2 and J usage is TRBJ2-7; perhaps TRBD1 as D (5 bases). This CDR3 region has 14 residues. Germline V gene lookup returns CDR1 SGHTA and CDR2 FQGNSA. V dropped 3 bases and J dropped 4 bases, with 13 bases sitting between them. CDR3: CASSFGRGSYEQYF. CDR3 coding DNA: TGTGCCAGCAGCTTCGGAAGGGGTTCGTACGAGCAGTACTTC.

This clone was observed a few times. The chain's CDR3 is CASSSRPGTGKTGELFF. The CDR3 DNA sequence: TGTGCCAGCAGCTCCAGACCCGGGACAGGGAAAACCGGGGAGCTGTTTTTT. V usage is TRBV7-3 and J usage is TRBJ2-2; 9 bases fit TRBD1. Trimming cost V 4 bases and J 5 bases; bases outside gene matches: 11. The CDR3 is 17 residues long. Germline V gene data show CDR1 as SGHTA and CDR2 as FQGTGA.

The chain uses TRBV5-1 and TRBJ2-3; 9 nucleotides line up with TRBD2. J gave up 3 bases and V 5 bases, and 10 bases lay outside the gene matches. Germline values: CDR1 SGHRS, CDR2 YFSETQ. This CDR3 is 16 amino acids long. DNA for the CDR3: TGCGCCAGCAGAACTCTCCCGGGACTAGCAACAGATACGCAGTATTTT. It yields the protein CASRTLPGLATDTQYF.

This clone has more than one count but fewer than ten. The rearrangement links TRBV19 to TRBJ2-1; 8 bases align to TRBD1. Germline CDR1 is LNHDA and CDR2 is SQIVND (reference sequence). CDR3 length: 15 residues. V gave up 7 bases and J gave up 1 base; unmatched junction bases: 6. CDR3 sequence reads: CASKQGGRSYNEQFF. Here the CDR3 DNA reads TGTGCCAGTAAACAGGGGGGACGATCCTACAATGAGCAGTTCTTC.

Regarding this clone: The sample carries other DNA sequences with the same CDR3. The chain carries TRBV30 and TRBJ1-5; no reliable D call. V was pared by 0 bases and J by 0 bases, with 6 bases between. Germline V gene lookup returns CDR1 GTSNPN and CDR2 SVGIG (reference sequence). The CDR3 sequence is 14 residues long. The CDR3: CAWSVGGSNQPQHF. CDR3 DNA sequence: TGTGCCTGGAGTGTAGGCGGTAGCAATCAGCCCCAGCATTTT.

This clone was observed a handful of times. V gene TRBV9 combines with J gene TRBJ1-4; possibly TRBD1 for D (6 bases). The V end was cut by 3 bases, the J end by 3 bases, with 12 bases between. Germline V CDR1 and CDR2: SGDLS, YYNGEE. The CDR3 contains 15 residues. The CDR3 sequence: CASSAQGRSNEKLFF. The CDR3 DNA is TGTGCCAGCAGCGCACAGGGTAGGTCTAATGAAAAACTGTTTTTT.

CDR3 sequence reads: CASSFAQATSGNTIYF. DNA of the CDR3: TGTGCCAGCAGCTTTGCCCAGGCGACCTCTGGAAACACCATATATTTT. The chain employs TRBV7-9 and TRBJ1-3; D is unresolved. Germline CDR1 reads SEHNR; CDR2 reads FQNEAQ (reference sequence). The CDR3 sequence is 16 residues long. With 3 bases removed from V and 0 bases from J, the gap between germline ends came to 12 bases.

The chain joins TRBV19 to TRBJ1-2; D remains unclear. Trimming left V 5 bases short and J 4 bases short, with 5 bases between. There are 11 residues in the CDR3. CDR1 is LNHDA, CDR2 SQIVND, per germline (reference sequence). This CDR3 is CASSAGYGYTF. The DNA for the CDR3 is TGTGCCAGTAGTGCGGGCTATGGCTACACCTTC.

The genes are TRBV4-2 and TRBJ2-3, with TRBD2 identical over 10 bases. Germline V gene lookup returns CDR1 LGHNA and CDR2 YNFKEQ. This CDR3 spans 15 amino acids. V lost 4 bases and J lost 8; bases outside the gene matches: 9. The CDR3, as DNA: TGTGCCAGCAGCCCCGGACTAGCGGAGGGTGGTACGCAGTATTTT. Protein product: CASSPGLAEGGTQYF.

The rearrangement uses TRBV18 and TRBJ1-2, with 7 bases lining up with TRBD1. This CDR3 is 14 amino acids long. Germline V CDR1 and CDR2: KGHSH, LQKENI. Trimming cost V 5 bases and J 5 bases; bases outside gene matches: 8. The DNA of the CDR3 is TGTGCCAGCTCAACCGGGACAGCGAATTATGGCTACACCTTC. Encoded protein: CASSTGTANYGYTF.

This clone has a handful of counts. Other DNA sequences within the sample encode an identical CDR3. This chain links TRBV9 with TRBJ2-7; 8 nucleotides agree with TRBD1. Germline V gives CDR1 SGDLS, CDR2 YYNGEE. The CDR3 runs to 14 residues. Trimming at V came to 3 bases and at J to 2 bases, leaving 4 bases not matched to a gene. CDR3 sequence: CASSAGQGTYEQYF. In nucleotides, the CDR3 is TGTGCCAGCAGCGCTGGACAGGGCACCTACGAGCAGTACTTC. The variable domain in full, completed from reference TRBV9 and TRBJ2-7, reads DSGVTQTPKHLITATGQRVTLRCSPRSGDLSVYWYQQSLDQGLQFLIQYYNGEERAKGNILERFSAQQFPDLHSELNLSSLELGDSALYFCASSAGQGTYEQYFGPGTRLTVT.

The CDR3 DNA reads as TGTGCCAGCAGCGTAGACTTACAGGGGCAATACGAGCAGTACTTC. Translating gives CASSVDLQGQYEQYF. This chain joins TRBV9 and TRBJ2-7; 7 nucleotides match TRBD1. Germline CDR1 SGDLS, CDR2 YYNGEE. V lost 0 bases to trimming and J lost 4 bases; unmatched junction nucleotides: 7. This CDR3 has 15 residues.

The CDR3 nucleotides are TGCGCCAGCAGCCAAGCGTATAGGACAGACAAAAACATTCAGTACTTC. This codes for CASSQAYRTDKNIQYF. The chain combines TRBV4-3 with TRBJ2-4, with D possibly being TRBD1 (6 bases). Germline values: CDR1 LGHNA, CDR2 YSLEER. The CDR3 consists of 16 residues. Trimming cost V 1 base and J 3 bases, with 13 bases left between them.

The chain links TRBV27 to TRBJ2-7; 9 bases map to TRBD2. This CDR3 has 15 amino acids. Per the germline V gene, CDR1 is MNHEY and CDR2 is SMNVEV (reference sequence). With 2 bases clipped from V and 2 bases from J, the junction kept 4 bases outside the gene matches. The CDR3 sequence: CASSLGAGGPYEQYF. The CDR3 region has the DNA TGTGCCAGCAGTTTAGGAGCGGGAGGTCCCTACGAGCAGTACTTC.

The chain employs TRBV28 and TRBJ1-1; the D gene is possibly TRBD1 (6 bases). V was pared by 2 bases and J by 2 bases, with 9 bases between. Germline assignment: CDR1 MDHEN and CDR2 SYDVKM. The CDR3 spans 14 residues. The CDR3 nucleotides are TGTGCCAGCAGTTTAAACAGGGATAACACTGAAGCTTTCTTT. This sequence encodes CASSLNRDNTEAFF.

This rearrangement joins TRBV28 to TRBJ2-1; 12 nucleotides agree with TRBD2. The CDR3 has 14 amino acids. Germline lookup yields CDR1 MDHEN and CDR2 SYDVKM. The junction had 5 bases not matched to a gene; V was cut back by 8 bases and J by 6 bases. DNA of the CDR3: TGTGCCAGCCTAGCGGGAGGGCCTATCAATGAGCAGTTCTTC. Its translation is CASLAGGPINEQFF.

The chain carries TRBV9 and TRBJ2-2, with 7 nucleotides matching TRBD2. The germline V gene encodes CDR1 SGDLS and CDR2 YYNGEE. The ends lost 3 bases at V and 6 bases at J; junction bases unmatched: 11. The CDR3 loop spans 16 amino acids. CDR3 protein: CASSAEAGPGPGELFF. Written as DNA, the CDR3 is TGTGCCAGCAGCGCGGAAGCGGGACCTGGACCCGGGGAGCTGTTTTTT. Full variable domain (rest looked up from reference TRBV9 and TRBJ2-2): DSGVTQTPKHLITATGQRVTLRCSPRSGDLSVYWYQQSLDQGLQFLIQYYNGEERAKGNILERFSAQQFPDLHSELNLSSLELGDSALYFCASSAEAGPGPGELFFGEGSRLTVL.

This clone has a single count. The chain is built from TRBV6-5 and TRBJ1-1; weak D call: TRBD1 (5 bases). This CDR3 is built from 13 residues. With 7 bases removed from V and 10 bases from J, the gap between germline ends came to 19 bases. CDR1 is MNHEY and CDR2 is SVGAGI in the germline V gene. The CDR3 DNA sequence: TGTGCCAGCACCGTTCCGGGGGTGCACGGAGCTTTCTTT. It yields the protein CASTVPGVHGAFF.

In this sample, this clone turned up a few times. The CDR3 reads CAIGSGVSYNEQFF. The DNA for the CDR3 is TGTGCCATCGGGAGCGGGGTCTCCTACAATGAGCAGTTCTTC. The chain is built from TRBV10-3 and TRBJ2-1; 7 nucleotides agree with TRBD2. V was clipped by 8 bases and J by 0 bases; unmatched bases: 4. Germline V CDR1 and CDR2: ENHRY, SYGVKD. The CDR3 runs 14 residues.

This clone has more than one count but fewer than ten. The chain is built from TRBV30 and TRBJ1-1; D uncertain. The CDR3 totals 12 residues. Trimming removed 2 bases at V and 9 bases at J, with 13 bases between. Germline CDR1 and CDR2: GTSNPN and SVGIG (reference sequence). The CDR3 reads CAWSPGAGKAFF. The CDR3 region has the DNA TGTGCCTGGAGTCCCGGAGCCGGGAAAGCTTTCTTT.

This chain joins TRBV14 and TRBJ2-4, with D possibly being TRBD2 (5 bases). With 1 base removed from V and 0 bases from J, the gap between germline ends came to 22 bases. Germline CDR1 reads SGHDN; CDR2 reads FVKESK. CDR3 length equals 20 residues. Here the CDR3 reads CASSQALFKEDGRAKNIQYF. CDR3 bases: TGTGCCAGCAGCCAAGCCCTTTTCAAGGAGGATGGGCGAGCCAAAAACATTCAGTACTTC.

This clone has a handful of counts. The chain has TRBV4-3 and TRBJ2-5; D is possibly TRBD1 (5 bases). There are 13 residues in the CDR3. V gave up 4 bases and J gave up 3 bases, with 9 bases separating them. Germline CDR1 LGHNA, CDR2 YSLEER. For the CDR3, the DNA is TGCGCCAGCAGCCTAGGGGAAGAAGAGACCCAGTACTTC. Translating it yields CASSLGEEETQYF.